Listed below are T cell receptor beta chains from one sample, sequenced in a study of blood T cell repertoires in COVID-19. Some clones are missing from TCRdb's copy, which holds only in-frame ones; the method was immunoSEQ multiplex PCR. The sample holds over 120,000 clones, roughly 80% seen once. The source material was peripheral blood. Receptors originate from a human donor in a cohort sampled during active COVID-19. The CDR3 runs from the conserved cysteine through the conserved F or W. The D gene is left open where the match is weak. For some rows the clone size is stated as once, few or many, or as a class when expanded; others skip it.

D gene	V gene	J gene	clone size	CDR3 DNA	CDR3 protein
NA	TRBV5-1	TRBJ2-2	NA	TGCGCCAGCAGCTTGGATACTGGCGGGGAGCTGTTTTTT	CASSLDTGGELFF
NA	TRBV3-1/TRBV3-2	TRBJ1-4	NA	TGTGCCAGCAGCCCGCCTGGGGAGGTCAGGCTGTTTTTT	CASSPPGEVRLFF
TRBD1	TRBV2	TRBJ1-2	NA	TGTGCCAGCAGTGAAGACAGGGGCCCGGGGGGCTACACCTTC	CASSEDRGPGGYTF
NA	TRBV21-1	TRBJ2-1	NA	TGTGCCAGCAGCAAAGAGGGGAAGCGGGAGCTTTCGGGCAATGAGCAGTTCTTC	CASSKEGKRELSGNEQFF
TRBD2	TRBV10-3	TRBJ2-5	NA	TGTGCCACGGAACCGACTAGCGGGAAAGAGACCCAGTACTTC	CATEPTSGKETQYF
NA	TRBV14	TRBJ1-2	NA	TGTGCCAGCAGCCAAGACCTCCAACCCCACAATGGCTACACCTTC	CASSQDLQPHNGYTF
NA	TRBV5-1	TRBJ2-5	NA	TGCGCCAGCAGCTTTGACAGCGACGAGACCCAGTACTTC	CASSFDSDETQYF
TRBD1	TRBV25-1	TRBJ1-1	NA	TGTGCCAGCAGTGATCGGACAGGAGCGAACACTGAAGCTTTCTTT	CASSDRTGANTEAFF
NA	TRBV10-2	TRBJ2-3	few	TGCGCCAGCAGTGCCGAGCGCTACACAGATACGCAGTATTTT	CASSAERYTDTQYF
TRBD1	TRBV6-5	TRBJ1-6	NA	TGTGCCACCTGGGACAGGAATAATTCACCCCTCCACTTT	CATWDRNNSPLHF
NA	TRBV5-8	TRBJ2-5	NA	TGTGCCAGCAGCTTGTCCACTATAGAAGAGACCCAGTACTTC	CASSLSTIEETQYF
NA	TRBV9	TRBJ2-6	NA	TGTGCCAGCACCAGGGCTTCTGGGGCCAACGTCCTGACTTTC	CASTRASGANVLTF
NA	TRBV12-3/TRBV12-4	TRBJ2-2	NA	TGTGCCAGCAGTTTGGAGGACACCGGGGAGCTGTTTTTT	CASSLEDTGELFF
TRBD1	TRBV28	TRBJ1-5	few	TGTGCCAGCAGTTTATCCGCAGGGGGCTATAGCAATCAGCCCCAGCATTTT	CASSLSAGGYSNQPQHF
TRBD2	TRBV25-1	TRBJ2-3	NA	TGTGCCAGCAGTGATAGCGCGGGAGTAGATACGCAGTATTTT	CASSDSAGVDTQYF
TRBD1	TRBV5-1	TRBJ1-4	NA	TGCGCCAGCAGCATTAACAGGGGAACTAATGAAAAACTGTTTTTT	CASSINRGTNEKLFF
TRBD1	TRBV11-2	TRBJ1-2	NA	TGTGCCAGCAGCCCCCCGGGACAGGGTTCCTATGGCTACACCTTC	CASSPPGQGSYGYTF
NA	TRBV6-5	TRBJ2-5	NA	TGTGCCAGCAGTTCCGTAGGACACACCCAAGAGACCCAGTACTTC	CASSSVGHTQETQYF
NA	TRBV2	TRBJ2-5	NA	TGTGCCAGCAGTCAAGACAGCCAAGAGACCCAGTACTTC	CASSQDSQETQYF
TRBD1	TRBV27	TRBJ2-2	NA	TGTGCCACCGGACAGGCGAACACCGGGGAGCTGTTTTTT	CATGQANTGELFF
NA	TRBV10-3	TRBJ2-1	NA	TGTGCCATCAGTGAGCCAAGGGGGGGTACGATCACTGAGCAGTTCTTC	CAISEPRGGTITEQFF
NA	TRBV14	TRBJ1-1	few	TGTGCCAGCAATAAGGGGTTGGGGTTTACTGAAGCTTTCTTT	CASNKGLGFTEAFF
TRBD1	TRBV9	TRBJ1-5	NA	TGTGCCAGCAGCCTGGGGGACAGGGGCGATCAGCCCCAGCATTTT	CASSLGDRGDQPQHF
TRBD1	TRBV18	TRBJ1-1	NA	TGTGCCAGCTCATACGACAGGGGAGGGGGGGGCACTGAAGCTTTCTTT	CASSYDRGGGGTEAFF
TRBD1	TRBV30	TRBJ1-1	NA	TGTGCCTGGGACAGGGGCTTGAACACTGAAGCTTTCTTT	CAWDRGLNTEAFF
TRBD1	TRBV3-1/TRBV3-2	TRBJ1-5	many	TGTGCCAGCAGCCAATCAGGGGACAGATATAGCAATCAGCCCCAGCATTTT	CASSQSGDRYSNQPQHF
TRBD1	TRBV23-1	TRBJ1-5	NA	TGCGCCAGCAGGCCAAGCCGGGACAGGGGGCTTTGGCCCCAGCATTTT	CASRPSRDRGLWPQHF
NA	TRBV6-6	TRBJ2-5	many	TGTGCCAGCAGCTCAGCCCAGGCGGGGCAAGAGACCCAGTACTTC	CASSSAQAGQETQYF
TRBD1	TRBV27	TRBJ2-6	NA	TGTGCCAGCAGTCCCCAACAGGGGACTGGGGCCAACGTCCTGACTTTC	CASSPQQGTGANVLTF
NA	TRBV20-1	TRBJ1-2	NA	TGCAGTGTCGGACAAGACTATGGCTACACCTTC	CSVGQDYGYTF
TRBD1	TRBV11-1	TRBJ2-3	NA	TGTGCCAGCAGCTTAGTAGGGGACAGGGGAGCAGATACGCAGTATTTT	CASSLVGDRGADTQYF
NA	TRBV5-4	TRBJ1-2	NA	TGTGCCAGCAGCCAAGGGCAGGGGATAAACTATGGCTACACCTTC	CASSQGQGINYGYTF
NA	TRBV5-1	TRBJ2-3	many	TGCGCCAGCAGCTTGGGCAGGGCACGCACAGATACGCAGTATTTT	CASSLGRARTDTQYF
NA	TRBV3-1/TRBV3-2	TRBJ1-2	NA	TGTGCCAGCAGCCAAGACCTAAACAACTATGGCTACACCTTC	CASSQDLNNYGYTF
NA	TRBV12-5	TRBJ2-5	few	TGTGCTAGTGTCGTCGGTGAGACCCAGTACTTC	CASVVGETQYF
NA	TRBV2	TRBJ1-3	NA	TGTGCCAGCAGTCAGGTACCTGGAAACACCATATATTTT	CASSQVPGNTIYF
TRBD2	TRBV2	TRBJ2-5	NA	TGTGCCAGCAGGGCTAGCGGGGGAGAGACCCAGTACTTC	CASRASGGETQYF
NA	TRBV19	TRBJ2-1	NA	TGTGCCAGTAGTACGACACGGACAGTATATGAGCAGTTCTTC	CASSTTRTVYEQFF
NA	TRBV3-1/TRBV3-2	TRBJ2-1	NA	TGTGCCAGCAGCGCCGTCCGGCGGGTTGAGCAGTTCTTC	CASSAVRRVEQFF
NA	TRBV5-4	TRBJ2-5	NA	TGTGCCAGCAGCTACCCGCAGGCCCAGTACTTC	CASSYPQAQYF
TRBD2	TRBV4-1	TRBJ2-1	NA	TGCGCCAGCAGCTCCGCGGGCGGGGGGGGAAGCTACAATGAGCAGTTCTTC	CASSSAGGGGSYNEQFF
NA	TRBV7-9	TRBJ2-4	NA	TGTGCCAGCAGCTTTAATTTGCCCAGGGAATCCAAAAACATTCAGTACTTC	CASSFNLPRESKNIQYF
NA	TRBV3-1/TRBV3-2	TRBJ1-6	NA	TGTGCCAGCAGCGATAATACAGGGTTAGGTTCACCCCTCCACTTT	CASSDNTGLGSPLHF
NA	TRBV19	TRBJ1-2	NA	TGTGCCACTAGTAGAGGGGGGGCACAGGTGACCTATGGCTACACCTTC	CATSRGGAQVTYGYTF
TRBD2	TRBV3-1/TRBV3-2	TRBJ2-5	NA	TGTGCCAGCAGCACGGGGGGGTCGGTGGAGACCCAGTACTTC	CASSTGGSVETQYF